This T cell receptor beta chain was captured by sequencing in a study of beta chain features in type 1 diabetes (dated by TCRdb to the late 2010s). In terms of the full investigation: Patients and healthy donors did not differ in mean age, gender distribution, total cell number or subset yield. The study compared the TCRB repertoires of sorted circulating CD4+ T cell subsets in recently diagnosed type 1 diabetes patients with those in matched healthy donors. Across all samples, roughly 110,000,000 sorted cells were examined, and cell number per subset correlated strongly with RNA yield. Regulatory and stem cell-like memory subsets were isolated from only 8 patients and roughly eight healthy donors, whereas naive and central memory subsets came from all 28 donors. On the study overall, not on this receptor specifically: A moderate but significant shortening of TCRB CDR3 length was observed in type 1 diabetes patients in all four CD4+ subsets. At VDJ recombination sites, patients with type 1 diabetes made fewer insertions and deleted more nucleotides, a pattern implying thymic rearrangement abnormalities. Shorter templates might have been favored by PCR, but patient and control samples were amplified and corrected together, so both groups would have been affected equally by any skew. Only small numbers of individuals were included in the HLA sub-analyses, which left unresolved whether HLA type had any influence on TCRB rearrangement. The naive, central memory and regulatory TCRB repertoires appeared to resemble one another more closely among patients than among healthy donors. Because cDNA was sequenced instead of genomic DNA, highly expressing activated cells could be over-represented, though the groups showed no difference in activation or CD3 levels.

Of note for this clone: This receptor's antigen is unknown. Base-call qualities are not available, and no considerably larger clone is one nucleotide away.

Each donor gave one peripheral blood draw, averaging around 120 mL, which was collected into heparinised tubes. A BD FACSAria II was used to sort naive, central memory, regulatory and stem cell-like memory CD4+ T cells with a panel that included CD45RO, CCR7, CD25, CD127, CD95 and CD27. All sorted populations exceeded 95% purity. PBMCs were isolated right away by Lymphoprep density gradient centrifugation and were stained directly, without culture. So that batch effects would be minimized, each experiment stained and sorted samples in pairs, pairing one healthy donor with one patient. The entire isolated RNA was reverse transcribed using the High Capacity cDNA Reverse Transcription Kit, and thus expressed TCRB transcripts were sequenced. Deep immunoSEQ sequencing was performed on naive, central memory and regulatory T cell samples, with an average of around 3.4 million total reads per sample. After sorted cells were lysed in RLT buffer, RNA was extracted with DNase-treated RNeasy Micro or Mini kits, with the choice depending on cell number. Each cell subset was processed separately to prevent cross-contamination, with patient and healthy donor samples processed together. TCRB sequences were amplified from cDNA with the immunoSEQ multiplex PCR, producing 87-bp fragments spanning the CDR3 region. Sequencing of the amplicons was performed on the Illumina HiSeq platform. As for the authors' bioinformatics: PCR bias was computationally corrected using synthetic template baselines, reads within Hamming distance 2 were collapsed, and singletons that could not be merged were discarded. Reads were aligned against IMGT to assign V, D and J genes, CDR3 length and insertions or deletions at six rearrangement sites. Within each subset, clonotype counts were normalized to the number of sorted cells before true diversity and Gini coefficients were calculated with the tcR R package. The overlap coefficient, calculated on TCRB nucleotide sequences, was used to quantify repertoire sharing. TCRdb holds this immuneACCESS table with in-frame rearrangements only. Some clones are missing; in checked studies, unresolved V genes explain under half, and the rest has no known cause. V and J calls and clone size are copied from that table; D and trimming were computed from the DNA. The sample records about 170,000 clones, roughly 8% of which are singletons. Approximately 1% of the sample belongs to the ten largest clones.

Reading from cysteine to phenylalanine, the CDR3 counts 17 amino acids. CDR3 DNA is the only sequence kept; it has 51 bases, read in frame from the first base. Germline trimming: 3 bases from V, 0 bases from J; junction bases outside gene matches: 11. From the germline V gene, CDR1 is SGHRS and CDR2 is YFSETQ. Input material: central memory CD4+ T cells from blood. The clonotype originates from a woman aged 40 to 50 with type 1 diabetes. The chain uses TRBV5-1 and TRBJ1-1, with 7 central nucleotides matching TRBD1. The CDR3 amino acid sequence is: CASSSGQLRFMNTEAFF. In nucleotide form, the sequence is TGCGCCAGCAGCTCGGGACAGCTAAGGTTCATGAACACTGAAGCTTTCTTT.